This entry describes one TCR beta chain. The antigen remains undetermined. The sample is drawn from a study of a mutant IDH1 vaccine in newly diagnosed glioma. Overall study context: Vaccination started 4-6 weeks after radiotherapy alone, or with temozolomide cycles. Radiotherapy, temozolomide, or both had been given previously, and both were given to most. Study-level results: Pseudoprogression looked unconnected to shifts in top peripheral T cell clonotypes.

Only in-frame clones appear in the TCRdb table, and some are missing; sequencing was by immunoSEQ multiplex PCR. The table records tens of thousands of clones, over 75% of them present only once. The CDR3 totals 18 residues. The V gene's germline CDR1 is MDHEN and CDR2 SYDVKM. Germline trimming cut 5 bases from V and 5 bases from J; bases unmatched to any gene: 15. The time point denotes: week 23, last vaccination. Vaccination comprised doses that each held 300 ug of mutant IDH1 20-mer peptide, plus topical imiquimod. Patients carried new grade 3 or 4 IDH1-mutant astrocytomas lacking nuclear ATRX. This clonotype originated in a young man with glioma. This sequence joins TRBV28 and TRBJ1-5; 10 positions match TRBD1. Sequences were derived from PBMCs, sampled from a glioma patient whose treatment included an IDH1 peptide vaccine. The chain's CDR3 is CASSQTSGPGQGYQPQHF. CDR3 coding DNA: TGTGCCAGCAGTCAGACCTCCGGGCCGGGACAGGGGTATCAGCCCCAGCATTTT.